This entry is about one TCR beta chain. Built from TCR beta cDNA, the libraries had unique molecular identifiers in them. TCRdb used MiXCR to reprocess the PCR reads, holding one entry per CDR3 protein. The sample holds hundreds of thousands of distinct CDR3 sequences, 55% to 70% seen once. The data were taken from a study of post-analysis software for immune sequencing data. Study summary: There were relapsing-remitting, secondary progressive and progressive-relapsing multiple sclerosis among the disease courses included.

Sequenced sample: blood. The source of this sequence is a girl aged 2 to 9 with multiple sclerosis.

The CDR3 DNA reads TGTGCCAGCAGCCGTCTGGGAACCCCACTCTATGGCTACACCTTC. Translation gives CASSRLGTPLYGYTF. This sequence joins TRBV14 and TRBJ1-2; unclear D gene. The CDR3 length is 15 residues. Germline loops: CDR1 SGHDN, CDR2 FVKESK. The V gene lost 4 bases and the J gene lost 4 bases, with 16 bases spanning the gap.